This T cell receptor (beta chain) was obtained from a study of control samples from healthy donors and cancer patients. This CDR3 spans 16 amino acids. The germline gives CDR1 SGHNT, CDR2 YYREEE (reference sequence). After removal of 2 bases from V and 5 bases from J, the junction contained 5 bases not matched to a gene. The assay was immunoSEQ multiplex PCR, and TCRdb's table has in-frame clones only and misses some. This table holds around 120,000 clones, approximately 89% found once. Sequencing was performed on blood. The receptor was derived from a man in his forties in good health. This chain connects TRBV5-4 to TRBJ2-3; 13 bases align to TRBD2. The CDR3 sequence is CASSFKTSGGKDTQYF. The CDR3 DNA follows: TGTGCCAGCAGCTTTAAGACTAGCGGGGGGAAAGATACGCAGTATTTT. The variable domain in full, with the rest retrieved from reference TRBV5-4 and TRBJ2-3, is ETGVTQSPTHLIKTRGQQVTLRCSSQSGHNTVSWYQQALGQGPQFIFQYYREEENGRGNFPPRFSGLQFPNYSSELNVNALELDDSALYLCASSFKTSGGKDTQYFGPGTRLTVL.